Listed here are 19 T cell receptor beta chains from one sample, sequenced in a study of T cells in Graves' hyperthyroidism and ophthalmopathy. Authors of the study amplified TCR beta CDR3 regions from RNA transcripts. The HTBI set primed first-round TCR CDR3 RT-PCR. TCRdb recomputed calls from the multiplex PCR reads with MiXCR, one row per CDR3 protein. Of hundreds of thousands of distinct CDR3 sequences listed, over 35% are singletons. Source material: blood. These receptors all come from a young man with Graves' hyperthyroidism.

In its sample, this clonotype was seen a few times. V is TRBV11-2 and J is TRBJ1-5, with 7 bases fitting TRBD1. The CDR3 is 16 residues long. The ends lost 5 bases at V and 0 bases at J; junction bases unmatched: 7. CDR1 is SGHAT and CDR2 is FQNNGV in the germline V gene. The CDR3 sequence: CASSNQQGSSNQPQHF. The DNA of the CDR3 is TGTGCCAGCAGCAACCAACAGGGGTCTAGCAATCAGCCCCAGCATTTT.

The V and J genes are TRBV29-1 and TRBJ2-5, with TRBD1 identical over 8 bases. The V gene's germline CDR1 is SQVTM and CDR2 ANQGSEA. This CDR3 has 12 residues. The V and J ends lost 6 bases and 5 bases, in that order; junction bases with no gene match: 5. CDR3 sequence: CSVRGQRETQYF. CDR3 in DNA: TGCAGCGTCAGGGGGCAAAGGGAGACCCAGTACTTC. The entire variable domain, with the rest obtained from reference TRBV29-1 and TRBJ2-5, is as follows: SAVISQKPSRDICQRGTSLTIQCQVDSQVTMMFWYRQQPGQSLTLIATANQGSEATYESGFVIDKFPISRPNLTFSTLTVSNMSPEDSSIYLCSVRGQRETQYFGPGTRLLVL.

In this sample, this clonotype turned up many times. This rearrangement joins TRBV7-2 to TRBJ1-1; a weak D match, TRBD1 (5 bases). The germline V gene has CDR1 SGHTA and CDR2 FQGNSA. The CDR3 has 14 amino acids. V gave up 5 bases and J gave up 3 bases, with 13 bases separating them. Here the CDR3 reads CASSPDSKHTEAFF. In DNA form, the CDR3 reads TGTGCCAGCAGCCCAGACAGCAAACACACTGAAGCTTTCTTT.

The rearrangement uses TRBV3-1 and TRBJ1-1; D remains unclear. The CDR3 is 13 residues long. The V end lost 4 bases, the J end lost 1 base, and 7 bases lay between the germline ends. The germline CDR1 and CDR2 sequences are LGHDT and YNNKEL (reference sequence). As DNA, the CDR3 is TGTGCCAGCAGCCCCTCCTGGAACACTGAAGCTTTCTTT. Its translation: CASSPSWNTEAFF.

The CDR3 DNA sequence: TGTGCCAGCAGTTCATCCGGGACAGGGGTGAGGTCGAGCAATCAGCCCCAGCATTTT. Translation: CASSSSGTGVRSSNQPQHF. The chain uses TRBV12-3 or TRBV12-4 and TRBJ1-5, with 10 bases fitting TRBD1. The CDR3 consists of 19 residues. Unmatched junction bases numbered 13, after V lost 4 bases and J lost 1 base.

The CDR3 loop is CASSMHNMPRDAKNIQYF. CDR3 sequence (DNA): TGTGCCAGTAGTATGCACAATATGCCCCGGGACGCCAAAAACATTCAGTACTTC. The chain couples TRBV19 to TRBJ2-4; D is perhaps TRBD1 or TRBD2 (5 bases each). This CDR3 is built from 18 residues. V was clipped by 3 bases and J by 1 base, with 19 bases between them. Germline-derived CDR1 and CDR2 are LNHDA and SQIVND (reference sequence).

Turning to this clonotype: A much larger clone sits a single nucleotide away, making a read error possible. This rearrangement joins TRBV20-1 to TRBJ1-2, with D uncertain. Germline loops: CDR1 DFQATT, CDR2 SNEGSKA (reference sequence). The CDR3 has 12 residues. The CDR3 is CRAIGRVESYTF. Here the CDR3 DNA reads TGCAGAGCAATAGGAAGGGTAGAGAGCTACACCTTC.

There are many counts of this clonotype. The V call is TRBV2, the J call TRBJ1-2; 11 bases map to TRBD1. Germline values: CDR1 SNHLY, CDR2 FYNNEI. J was trimmed by 6 bases and V by 2 bases; bases with no gene match: 5. The CDR3 sequence is 15 residues long. The CDR3 DNA reads TGTGCCAGCAGTGAAAGCGGGACAGGGGGGAATGGCTACACCTTC. Encoded protein: CASSESGTGGNGYTF.

A remark on this clonotype: A much larger clone lies a single base off, so this may be a read error. This chain links TRBV6-1 with TRBJ1-2, with D uncertain. The CDR3 spans 14 residues. CDR1 is MNHNS and CDR2 is SASEGT in the germline V gene. The CDR3, as DNA: TGTGCCGGCAGTGAAGTAGGAAGCCACTATGGCTACACCTTC. As protein: CAGSEVGSHYGYTF.

This clonotype occurred many times. The chain links TRBV2 to TRBJ1-3; tentative D call: TRBD1 (6 bases). CDR1 SNHLY and CDR2 FYNNEI come from the germline V gene. This CDR3 is 14 amino acids long. Trimming removed 10 bases from V and 4 bases from J, with 17 bases in between. CDR3 sequence: CATLMTGAGNTIYF. CDR3 DNA: TGTGCCACCCTGATGACAGGAGCAGGAAACACCATATATTTT.

The gene calls are TRBV5-1 and TRBJ2-5; 10 nucleotides match TRBD2. Germline V CDR1 and CDR2: SGHRS, YFSETQ. The CDR3 covers 16 residues. The ends lost 4 bases at V and 1 base at J; junction bases unmatched: 7. This chain's CDR3 is CASSGIAGGTQETQYF. Written as DNA, the CDR3 is TGCGCCAGCAGCGGGATAGCGGGGGGCACCCAAGAGACCCAGTACTTC.

This clonotype has a handful of counts. The chain is built from TRBV19 and TRBJ2-7; 8 bases match TRBD1. The germline V gene encodes CDR1 LNHDA and CDR2 SQIVND (reference sequence). V trimming: 4 bases; J trimming: 5 bases; junction bases outside the gene matches: 10. There are 15 residues in the CDR3. The CDR3 loop is CASSNRDRRFDEQYF. The CDR3 coding sequence is TGTGCCAGTAGTAACCGGGACAGGCGGTTTGACGAGCAGTACTTC.

The CDR3 nucleotides are TGTGCCAGCAGCTCCCTCTATGCGGAAGCTTTCTTT. The encoded protein is CASSSLYAEAFF. The J gene is TRBJ1-1, the V gene TRBV5-6; D unresolved. This CDR3 is built from 12 residues. CDR1 is SGHDT and CDR2 is YYEEEE in the germline V gene. V gave up 3 bases and J gave up 8 bases, with 11 bases separating them.

The J gene is TRBJ2-7, the V gene TRBV9; 11 bases agree with TRBD1. V lost 0 bases to trimming and J lost 6 bases; unmatched junction nucleotides: 5. CDR1 and CDR2 from the germline V gene are SGDLS and YYNGEE. The CDR3 consists of 15 residues. The CDR3 DNA follows: TGTGCCAGCAGCGTAGTGGGGACAGGGGGAGTCGAGCAGTACTTC. Translating gives CASSVVGTGGVEQYF.

This clonotype was detected ten times or more. The chain links TRBV19 to TRBJ2-5; TRBD2 matches 9 bases. Germline values: CDR1 LNHDA, CDR2 SQIVND (reference sequence). The CDR3 is made up of 14 amino acids. J was trimmed by 3 bases and V by 4 bases; bases with no gene match: 3. This CDR3 is CASSSGGGEETQYF. The CDR3 DNA follows: TGTGCCAGTAGTAGTGGCGGGGGGGAAGAGACCCAGTACTTC.

Note on this clonotype: One end of the junction fails to match germline, which may point to a read error. The CDR3 DNA sequence: TGTGCCAGCAGTGAATTCCCAGGGGGCGCAGATTCACCCCTCCACTTT. Translation: CASSEFPGGADSPLHF. The rearrangement links TRBV10-3 to TRBJ1-6; 8 bases line up with TRBD1. This CDR3 comprises 16 residues. Germline assignment: CDR1 ENHRY and CDR2 SYGVKD.

Note on this clonotype: An end of the junction does not agree with germline; a read error may underlie this. V usage is TRBV10-3 and J usage is TRBJ1-1; D ambiguous. The length of the CDR3 is 19 residues. CDR1 and CDR2 (germline): ENHRY, SYGVKD. The CDR3: CASSYSNLPTGRVNTEAFF. The CDR3 DNA is TGTGCCAGCAGTTACTCGAATTTACCAACGGGAAGAGTGAACACTGAAGCTTTCTTT.

V and J are TRBV11-2 and TRBJ1-2; D not resolved. The CDR3 covers 13 residues. V gave up 7 bases and J gave up 6 bases, with 15 bases separating them. CDR1 is SGHAT and CDR2 is FQNNGV in the germline V gene. The CDR3 region has the DNA TGTGCCAGCACCCCCCGCCTCGGGGATGGCTACACCTTC. This codes for CASTPRLGDGYTF.

This clonotype was seen ten or more times. Relative to the germline gene, one junction end is altered; a read error may explain this. V is TRBV12-3 or TRBV12-4 and J is TRBJ2-7; 9 bases line up with TRBD2. This CDR3 has 14 residues. The CDR3 DNA reads TGTGCCAGCAGTCTAGCGGGACCGCCCTACGAGCAGTACTTC. This sequence encodes CASSLAGPPYEQYF.